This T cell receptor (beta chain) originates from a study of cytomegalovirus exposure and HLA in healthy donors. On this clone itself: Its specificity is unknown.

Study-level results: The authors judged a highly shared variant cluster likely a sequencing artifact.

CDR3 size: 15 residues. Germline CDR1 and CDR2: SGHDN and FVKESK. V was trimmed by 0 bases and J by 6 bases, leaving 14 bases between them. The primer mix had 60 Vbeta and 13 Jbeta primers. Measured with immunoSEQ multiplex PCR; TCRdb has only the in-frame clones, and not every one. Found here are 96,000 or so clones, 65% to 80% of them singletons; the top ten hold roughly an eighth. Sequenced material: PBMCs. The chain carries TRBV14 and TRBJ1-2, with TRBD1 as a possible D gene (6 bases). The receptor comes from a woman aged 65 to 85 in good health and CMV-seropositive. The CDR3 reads CASSQDITGFHGYTF. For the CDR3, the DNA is TGTGCCAGCAGCCAAGACATCACAGGGTTCCATGGCTACACCTTC.